A single count supports the clone carrying this T cell receptor (beta chain). Its target is unknown. The same CDR3 can be traced to other DNA sequences in this sample. These data come from a study of cytomegalovirus exposure and HLA in healthy donors. Germline CDR1 SNHLY, CDR2 FYNNEI. V gave up 5 bases and J gave up 4 bases; unmatched junction bases: 4. CDR3 size: 13 residues. General observations from the study: 164 TCR beta chains were listed as cytomegalovirus-associated.

Libraries were prepared by immunoSEQ multiplex PCR; TCRdb keeps only in-frame clonotypes and omits some of them. The table records 130,000 to 150,000 clones, about nine tenths of them present only once. V is TRBV2 and J is TRBJ2-5; 7 bases are a match to TRBD1. This TCR was sampled from a woman aged 25 to 45 in good health and CMV-seropositive. Specimen: PBMCs. CDR3 sequence: CASSRDRGETQYF. The CDR3 DNA follows: TGTGCCAGCAGTCGGGACAGAGGAGAGACCCAGTACTTC.